The clone carrying this TCR beta chain has more than one count but fewer than ten. Deletions cut 4 bases from V and 0 bases from J, with 13 bases between. CDR1 SQVTM and CDR2 ANQGSEA come from the germline V gene. The CDR3 contains 15 residues. Amplification of TCR beta CDR3 regions was performed using RNA transcripts as template. First-round RT-PCR of the TCR CDR3 relied on the HTBI primer set. TCRdb reanalysed the multiplex PCR reads using MiXCR and keeps one entry per CDR3 protein. The sample lists about 210,000 distinct CDR3 sequences, approximately 17% occurring once. This entry comes from a study of T cells in Graves' hyperthyroidism and ophthalmopathy.

This chain connects TRBV29-1 to TRBJ2-1, with D perhaps assigned TRBD1 or TRBD2 (5 bases each). The receptor was isolated from a man over 45 with Graves' hyperthyroidism. Sequenced input: blood. The chain's CDR3 is CSVGGGEASYNEQFF. CDR3 nucleotides: TGCAGCGTTGGTGGGGGAGAAGCCTCCTACAATGAGCAGTTCTTC.